The entry below gives a single T cell receptor beta chain sequence along with its context. No cognate antigen has been identified for it. One base away there is no much larger clone; base qualities are not given. This specimen comes from a study of T-cell memory formation after mild COVID-19 (dated by TCRdb to about 2021). About the investigation overall: TCR sequence clusters from the two donors were found to be largely donor specific. The cohort comprised two young, previously healthy adult volunteers, one female and one male. In a couple of donors, T-cell clones that expanded and contracted after mild COVID-19 were tracked by sequencing TCRalpha and TCRbeta repertoires over time.

Broader findings and caveats from the paper: Contracting CD4+ clones were located mainly in the CM and EM memory subsets, whereas CD8+ clones were found to be enriched in EMRA. From day 15 to 85, contracting clones showed balanced CD4/CD8 phenotypes, whereas a second wave of clones that expanded from day 15 to 37 leaned towards CD4+. Some responding clones were detected in pre-infection memory, which suggested that pre-existing cross-reactive memory T cells had joined the SARS-CoV-2 response. SARS-CoV-2 specificity was not confirmed for the second-wave clones peaking on day 37. Only two mild cases were covered by the study, and larger cohorts that include severe cases with pre-infection samples were considered necessary.

PBMCs were isolated by Ficoll-Paque density gradient centrifugation. Instrument on record: Illumina NovaSeq 6000. TCRalpha and TCRbeta cDNA libraries were built by 5'RACE with constant-segment primers, adding sample barcodes and unique molecular identifiers. Trizol reagent was used to extract RNA from every sample. Amplification of the libraries took two PCR steps, and the second step added a second sample barcode plus Illumina TruSeq adapters. Libraries were sequenced on an Illumina NovaSeq with 2 x 150 bp paired-end reads. Per the source publication's procedure: With migec v1.2.7, reads were demultiplexed and then collapsed into UMI-guided consensus sequences. Using mixcr v2.1.11, UMI consensuses were aligned to TRA and TRB V and J templates and then assembled into clonotypes. Clonotypes were classified as expanded or contracted when called significant by both edgeR and NoisET, with noise models trained on biological replicates. For edgeR calls, the thresholds were a false discovery rate-adjusted p below 0.01 and a log2 fold-change of 1. As an exploratory analysis of dynamics, PCA with hierarchical clustering was applied to max-normalized trajectories of the 1000 most abundant clonotypes. Each responding clone was given a CD4 or CD8 phenotype based on the CD4+ and CD8+ repertoires, which had been sequenced separately. In-frame beta chains were kept once TCRdb had trimmed the public reads at Q25 with fastp and called clones with MiXCR. Each CDR3 protein appears once, grouped with its most common genes and DNA. The V and J calls shown here were made by TCRdb, not taken from the authors' results. In this sample the table shows 470,000 or so distinct CDR3 sequences, roughly 18% of which occur a single time. Around a fifth of the sample goes to the ten largest clones.

Counted from cysteine to phenylalanine, this CDR3 has 14 amino acids. Only the CDR3 DNA stays, 42 bases, in frame from base 1. The germline V gene specifies SGDLS as CDR1 and YYNGEE as CDR2. Relative to germline, V is 4 bases shorter and J is 5 bases shorter, with 10 bases between their ends. Recombination connected TRBV9 to TRBJ1-6; matching of 6 bases hints at TRBD1 as the D gene. The sequence came from a man in his late teens or twenties who had mild COVID-19 (a few samples of this study predate the infection). The sample titles of this study are shuffled in the database, so cell type and time point are left out; the donor was told from shared clones. The sequenced sample consisted of PBMCs or a T cell subset sorted from them (not recorded which). DNA sequence: TGTGCCAGCAGCCCTCAGGGGAATAATTCACCCCTCCACTTT. This translates into CASSPQGNNSPLHF.